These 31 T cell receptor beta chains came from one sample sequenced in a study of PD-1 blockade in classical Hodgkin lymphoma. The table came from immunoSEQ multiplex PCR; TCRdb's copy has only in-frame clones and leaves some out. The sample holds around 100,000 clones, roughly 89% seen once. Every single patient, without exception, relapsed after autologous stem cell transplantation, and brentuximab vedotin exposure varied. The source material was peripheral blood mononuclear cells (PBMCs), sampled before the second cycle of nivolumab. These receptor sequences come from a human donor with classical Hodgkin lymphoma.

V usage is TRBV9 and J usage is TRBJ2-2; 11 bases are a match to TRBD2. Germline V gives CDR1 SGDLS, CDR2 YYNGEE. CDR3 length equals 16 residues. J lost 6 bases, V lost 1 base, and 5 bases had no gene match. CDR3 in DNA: TGTGCCAGCAGCGTATCGCTAGCGGGGGGTTCCGGGGAGCTGTTTTTT. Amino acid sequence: CASSVSLAGGSGELFF.

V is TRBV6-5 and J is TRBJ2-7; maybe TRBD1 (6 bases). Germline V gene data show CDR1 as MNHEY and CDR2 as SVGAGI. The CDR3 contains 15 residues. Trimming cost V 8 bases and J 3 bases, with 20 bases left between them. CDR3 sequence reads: CASVPDGTRHYEQYF. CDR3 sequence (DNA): TGTGCCAGCGTACCCGACGGGACACGACACTACGAGCAGTACTTC.

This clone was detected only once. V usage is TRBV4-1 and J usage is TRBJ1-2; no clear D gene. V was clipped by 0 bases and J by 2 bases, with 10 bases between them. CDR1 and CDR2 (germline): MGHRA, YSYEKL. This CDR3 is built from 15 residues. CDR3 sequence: CASSQDTRINYGYTF. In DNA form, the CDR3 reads TGCGCCAGCAGCCAAGATACCAGGATCAACTATGGCTACACCTTC.

CDR3 residues: CASSLAGQGYEQYF. In DNA form, the CDR3 reads TGTGCCAGCAGCTTAGCGGGACAGGGCTACGAGCAGTACTTC. The chain employs TRBV11-3 and TRBJ2-7, with TRBD1 identical over 9 bases. Germline trimming cut 1 base from V and 3 bases from J; bases unmatched to any gene: 1. Per the germline V gene, CDR1 is SGHNT and CDR2 is YENEEA. The CDR3 sequence is 14 residues long.

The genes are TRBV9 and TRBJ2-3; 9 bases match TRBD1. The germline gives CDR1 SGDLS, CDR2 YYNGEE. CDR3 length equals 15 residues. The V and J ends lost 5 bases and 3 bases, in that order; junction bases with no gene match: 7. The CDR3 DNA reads TGTGCCAGCAGTGCGGACAGGGGTGGTACAGATACGCAGTATTTT. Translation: CASSADRGGTDTQYF.

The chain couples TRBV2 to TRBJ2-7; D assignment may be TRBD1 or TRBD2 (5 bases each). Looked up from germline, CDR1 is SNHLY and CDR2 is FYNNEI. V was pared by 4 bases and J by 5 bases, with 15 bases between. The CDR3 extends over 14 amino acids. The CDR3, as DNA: TGTGCCAGCAGTGGAGCGAGAGGGGCCCACGAGCAGTACTTC. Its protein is CASSGARGAHEQYF. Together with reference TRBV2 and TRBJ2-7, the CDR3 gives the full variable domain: EPEVTQTPSHQVTQMGQEVILRCVPISNHLYFYWYRQILGQKVEFLVSFYNNEISEKSEIFDDQFSVERPDGSNFTLKIRSTKLEDSAMYFCASSGARGAHEQYFGPGTRLTVT.

The CDR3: CASSGRDSKNIQYF. The CDR3 region has the DNA TGTGCCAGCAGTGGGAGGGACAGCAAAAACATTCAGTACTTC. The rearrangement joins TRBV2 to TRBJ2-4; possibly TRBD1 for D (7 bases). The CDR3 sequence is 14 residues long. V was shortened by 4 bases and J by 3 bases, with 10 bases between the two germline ends. Germline CDR1 is SNHLY and CDR2 is FYNNEI.

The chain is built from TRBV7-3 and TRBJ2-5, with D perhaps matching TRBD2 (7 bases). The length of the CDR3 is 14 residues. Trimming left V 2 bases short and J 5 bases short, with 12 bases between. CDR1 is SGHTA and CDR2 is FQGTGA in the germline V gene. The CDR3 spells CASSLGLGGETQYF. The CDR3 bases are TGTGCCAGCAGCTTAGGACTAGGGGGGGAGACCCAGTACTTC.

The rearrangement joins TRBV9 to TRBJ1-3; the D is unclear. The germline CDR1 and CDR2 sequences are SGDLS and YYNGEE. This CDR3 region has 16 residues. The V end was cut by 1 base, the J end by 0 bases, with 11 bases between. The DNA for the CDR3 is TGTGCCAGCAGCGTATCCGGGATCAGCTCTGGAAACACCATATATTTT. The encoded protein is CASSVSGISSGNTIYF. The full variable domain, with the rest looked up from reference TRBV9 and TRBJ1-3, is DSGVTQTPKHLITATGQRVTLRCSPRSGDLSVYWYQQSLDQGLQFLIQYYNGEERAKGNILERFSAQQFPDLHSELNLSSLELGDSALYFCASSVSGISSGNTIYFGEGSWLTVV.

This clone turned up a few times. The CDR3 nucleotides read TGTGCCAGCAGCGACACGGACAGGGGCTACGAGCAGTACTTC. This gives the protein CASSDTDRGYEQYF. The chain carries TRBV7-9 and TRBJ2-7; TRBD1 agrees at 9 bases. Germline CDR1 and CDR2: SEHNR and FQNEAQ (reference sequence). Trimming at V came to 5 bases and at J to 3 bases, leaving 5 bases not matched to a gene. The CDR3 extends over 14 amino acids.

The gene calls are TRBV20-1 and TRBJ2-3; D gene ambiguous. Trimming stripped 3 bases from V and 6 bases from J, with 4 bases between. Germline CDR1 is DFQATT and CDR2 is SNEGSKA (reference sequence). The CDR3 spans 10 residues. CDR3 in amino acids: CSARVDTQYF. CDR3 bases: TGCAGTGCTAGGGTCGATACGCAGTATTTT.

This chain's CDR3 is CASSQRITGGADTEAFF. CDR3 coding DNA: TGCGCCAGCAGCCAACGAATTACAGGGGGCGCAGACACTGAAGCTTTCTTT. This chain connects TRBV4-1 to TRBJ1-1; 9 positions agree with TRBD1. Germline V gives CDR1 MGHRA, CDR2 YSYEKL. The CDR3 has 17 amino acids. The V and J ends lost 2 bases and 3 bases, in that order; junction bases with no gene match: 10.

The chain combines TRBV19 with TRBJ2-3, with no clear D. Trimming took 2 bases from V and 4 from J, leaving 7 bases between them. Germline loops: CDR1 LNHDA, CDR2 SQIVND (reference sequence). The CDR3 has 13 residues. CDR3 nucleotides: TGTGCCAGTAGTATAAACAGTCCAGATACGCAGTATTTT. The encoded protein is CASSINSPDTQYF. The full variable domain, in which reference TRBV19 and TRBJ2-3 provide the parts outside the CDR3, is DGGITQSPKYLFRKEGQNVTLSCEQNLNHDAMYWYRQDPGQGLRLIYYSQIVNDFQKGDIAEGYSVSREKKESFPLTVTSAQKNPTAFYLCASSINSPDTQYFGPGTRLTVL.

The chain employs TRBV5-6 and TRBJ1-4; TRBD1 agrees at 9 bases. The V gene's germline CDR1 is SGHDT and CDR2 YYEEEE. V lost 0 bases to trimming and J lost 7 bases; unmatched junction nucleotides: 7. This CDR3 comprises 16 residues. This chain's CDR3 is CASSLVVGQGSEKLFF. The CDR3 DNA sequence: TGTGCCAGCAGCTTGGTTGTCGGACAGGGGAGTGAAAAACTGTTTTTT.

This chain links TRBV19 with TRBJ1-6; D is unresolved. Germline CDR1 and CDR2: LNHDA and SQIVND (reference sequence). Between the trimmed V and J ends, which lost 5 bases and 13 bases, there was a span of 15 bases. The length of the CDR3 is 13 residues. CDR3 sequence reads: CASSPETGSPLHF. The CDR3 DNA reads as TGTGCCAGTAGTCCGGAGACTGGGAGCCCCCTCCACTTT.

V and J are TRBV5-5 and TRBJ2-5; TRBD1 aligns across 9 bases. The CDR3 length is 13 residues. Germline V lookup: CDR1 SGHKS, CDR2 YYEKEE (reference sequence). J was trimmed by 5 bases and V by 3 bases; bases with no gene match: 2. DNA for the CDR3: TGTGCCAGCAGCTCCGGACAGGGGGAGACCCAGTACTTC. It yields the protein CASSSGQGETQYF.

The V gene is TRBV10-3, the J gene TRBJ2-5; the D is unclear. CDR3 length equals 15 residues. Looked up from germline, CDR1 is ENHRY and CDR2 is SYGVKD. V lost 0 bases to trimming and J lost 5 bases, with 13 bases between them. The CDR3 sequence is CAISESYGLAETQYF. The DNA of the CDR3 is TGTGCCATCAGTGAGTCTTATGGGCTGGCCGAGACCCAGTACTTC.

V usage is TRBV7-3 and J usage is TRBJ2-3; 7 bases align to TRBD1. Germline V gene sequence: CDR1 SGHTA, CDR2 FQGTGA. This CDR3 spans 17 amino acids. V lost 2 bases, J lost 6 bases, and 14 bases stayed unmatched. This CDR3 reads CASSLPATGPNEDTQYF. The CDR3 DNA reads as TGTGCCAGCAGCTTACCCGCGACAGGGCCTAATGAGGATACGCAGTATTTT.

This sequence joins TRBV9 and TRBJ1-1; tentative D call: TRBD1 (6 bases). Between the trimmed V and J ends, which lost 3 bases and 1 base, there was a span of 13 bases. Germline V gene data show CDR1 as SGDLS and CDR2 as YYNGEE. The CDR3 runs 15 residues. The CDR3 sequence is CASSEGGHQNTEAFF. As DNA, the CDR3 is TGTGCCAGCAGCGAAGGGGGACACCAGAACACTGAAGCTTTCTTT. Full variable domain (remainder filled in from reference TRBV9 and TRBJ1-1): DSGVTQTPKHLITATGQRVTLRCSPRSGDLSVYWYQQSLDQGLQFLIQYYNGEERAKGNILERFSAQQFPDLHSELNLSSLELGDSALYFCASSEGGHQNTEAFFGQGTRLTVV.

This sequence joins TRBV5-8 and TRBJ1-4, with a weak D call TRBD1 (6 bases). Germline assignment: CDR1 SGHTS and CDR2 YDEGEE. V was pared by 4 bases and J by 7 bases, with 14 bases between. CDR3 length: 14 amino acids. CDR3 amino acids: CASSEQGSSEKLFF. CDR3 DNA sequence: TGTGCCAGCAGCGAACAGGGTTCTAGTGAAAAACTGTTTTTT.

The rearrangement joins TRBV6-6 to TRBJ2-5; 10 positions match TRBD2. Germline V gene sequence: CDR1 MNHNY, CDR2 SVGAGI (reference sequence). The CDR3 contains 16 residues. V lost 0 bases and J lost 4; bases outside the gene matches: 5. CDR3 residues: CASSYSEAGGGETQYF. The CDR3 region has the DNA TGTGCCAGCAGTTACTCCGAAGCGGGGGGGGGAGAGACCCAGTACTTC.

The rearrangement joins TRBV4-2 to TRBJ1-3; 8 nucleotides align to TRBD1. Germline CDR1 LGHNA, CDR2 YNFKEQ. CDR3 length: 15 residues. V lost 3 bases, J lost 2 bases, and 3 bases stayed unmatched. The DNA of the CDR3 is TGTGCCAGCAGCCAGCAGACAGGGGCTGGAAACACCATATATTTT. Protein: CASSQQTGAGNTIYF.

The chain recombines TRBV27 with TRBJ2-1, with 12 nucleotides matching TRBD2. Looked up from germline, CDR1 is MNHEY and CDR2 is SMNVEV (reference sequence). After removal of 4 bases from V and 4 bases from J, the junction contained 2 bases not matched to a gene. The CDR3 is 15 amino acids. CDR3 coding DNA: TGTGCCAGCAGTTCTCTAGCGGGGGGGTACAATGAGCAGTTCTTC. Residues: CASSSLAGGYNEQFF.

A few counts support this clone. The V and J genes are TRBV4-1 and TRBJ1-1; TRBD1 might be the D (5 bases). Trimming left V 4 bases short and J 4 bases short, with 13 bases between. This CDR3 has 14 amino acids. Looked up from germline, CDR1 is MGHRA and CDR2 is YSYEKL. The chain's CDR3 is CASSRGEEGTEAFF. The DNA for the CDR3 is TGCGCCAGCAGCCGGGGGGAAGAAGGCACTGAAGCTTTCTTT.

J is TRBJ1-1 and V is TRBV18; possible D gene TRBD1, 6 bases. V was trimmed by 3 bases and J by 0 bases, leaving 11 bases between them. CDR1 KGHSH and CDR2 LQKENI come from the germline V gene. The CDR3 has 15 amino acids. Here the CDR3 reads CASSPMDSVNTEAFF. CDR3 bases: TGTGCCAGCTCACCCATGGACAGCGTGAACACTGAAGCTTTCTTT. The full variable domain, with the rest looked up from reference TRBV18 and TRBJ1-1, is NAGVMQNPRHLVRRRGQEARLRCSPMKGHSHVYWYRQLPEEGLKFMVYLQKENIIDESGMPKERFSAEFPKEGPSILRIQQVVRGDSAAYFCASSPMDSVNTEAFFGQGTRLTVV.

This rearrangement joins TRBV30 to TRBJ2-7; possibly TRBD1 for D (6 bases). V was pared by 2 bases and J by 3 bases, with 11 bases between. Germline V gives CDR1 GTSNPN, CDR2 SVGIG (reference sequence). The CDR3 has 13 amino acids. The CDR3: CAWSKDSIYEQYF. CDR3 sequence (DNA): TGTGCCTGGAGTAAGGACAGCATCTACGAGCAGTACTTC.

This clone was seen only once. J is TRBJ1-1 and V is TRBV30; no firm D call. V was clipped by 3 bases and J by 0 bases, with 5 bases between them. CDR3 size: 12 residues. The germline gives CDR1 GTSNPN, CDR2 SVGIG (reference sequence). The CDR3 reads CAWRTMNTEAFF. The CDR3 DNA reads TGTGCCTGGAGGACCATGAACACTGAAGCTTTCTTT.

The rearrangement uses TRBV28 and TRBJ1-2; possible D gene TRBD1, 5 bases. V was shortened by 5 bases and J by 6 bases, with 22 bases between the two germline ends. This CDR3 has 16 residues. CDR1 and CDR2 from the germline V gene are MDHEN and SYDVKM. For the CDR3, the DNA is TGTGCCAGCAGTATATATACGGGCCACAGGATCGATGGCTACACCTTC. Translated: CASSIYTGHRIDGYTF.

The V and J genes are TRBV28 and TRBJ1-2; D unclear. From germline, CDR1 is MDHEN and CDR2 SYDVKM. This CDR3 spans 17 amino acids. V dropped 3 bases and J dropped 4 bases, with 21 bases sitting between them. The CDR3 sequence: CASSFNIAGKGGYGYTF. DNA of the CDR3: TGTGCCAGCAGTTTTAATATCGCTGGGAAGGGTGGCTATGGCTACACCTTC.

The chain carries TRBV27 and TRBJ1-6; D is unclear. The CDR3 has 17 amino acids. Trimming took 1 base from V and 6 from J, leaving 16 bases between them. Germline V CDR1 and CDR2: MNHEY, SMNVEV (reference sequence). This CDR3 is CASSLCPGGCPNSPLHF. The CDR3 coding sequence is TGTGCCAGCAGTTTATGTCCAGGCGGCTGCCCTAATTCACCCCTCCACTTT.

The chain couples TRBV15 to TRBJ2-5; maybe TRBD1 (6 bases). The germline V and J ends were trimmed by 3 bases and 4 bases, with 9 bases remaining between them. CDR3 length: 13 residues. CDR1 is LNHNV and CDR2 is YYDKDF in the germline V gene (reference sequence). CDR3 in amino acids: CATSSTGLETQYF. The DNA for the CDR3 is TGTGCCACCAGCAGTACAGGGTTAGAGACCCAGTACTTC. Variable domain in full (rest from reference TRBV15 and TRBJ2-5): DAMVIQNPRYQVTQFGKPVTLSCSQTLNHNVMYWYQQKSSQAPKLLFHYYDKDFNNEADTPDNFQSRRPNTSFCFLDIRSPGLGDTAMYLCATSSTGLETQYFGPGTRLLVL.